The 7 T cell receptor beta chains in this list originate from one sample, sequenced in a study of T cell responses to AZD1222 COVID-19 vaccine. Method: immunoSEQ multiplex PCR; TCRdb's copy keeps in-frame clones and lacks some. The sample records around 99,000 clones, around nine tenths being singletons. The starting material was peripheral blood, obtained on day 0 of AZD1222 vaccination. These receptors were collected from an adult in good health.

V gene TRBV30 combines with J gene TRBJ1-2, with D perhaps TRBD1 (6 bases). Germline lookup yields CDR1 GTSNPN and CDR2 SVGIG (reference sequence). The CDR3 is made up of 15 amino acids. Trimming stripped 2 bases from V and 0 bases from J, with 13 bases between. CDR3 DNA sequence: TGTGCCTGGAGTCTTCCTGGGACAACTAACTATGGCTACACCTTC. Encoded protein: CAWSLPGTTNYGYTF.

Written as DNA, the CDR3 is TGTGCCAGCAGCGTAGGAGGCTATAATTCACCCCTCCACTTT. Protein sequence: CASSVGGYNSPLHF. This chain connects TRBV9 to TRBJ1-6, with D uncertain. The CDR3 is 14 amino acids. Germline lookup yields CDR1 SGDLS and CDR2 YYNGEE. Trimming took 0 bases from V and 3 from J, leaving 4 bases between them.

The chain links TRBV18 to TRBJ1-1, with a possible D match to TRBD1 (6 bases). V was clipped by 1 base and J by 1 base, with 7 bases between them. Germline CDR1 is KGHSH and CDR2 is LQKENI. The CDR3 is 14 amino acids. CDR3 sequence (DNA): TGTGCCAGCTCACCACGGACAGCGAACACTGAAGCTTTCTTT. Its translation is CASSPRTANTEAFF.

V gene TRBV24-1 combines with J gene TRBJ2-2, with 9 nucleotides matching TRBD1. V dropped 0 bases and J dropped 6; count of bases not matched to a gene: 7. This CDR3 region has 17 residues. Germline V CDR1 and CDR2: KGHDR, SFDVKD. CDR3 DNA sequence: TGTGCCACCAGTGATTTGCAAGGGACAGGGATACCCGGGGAGCTGTTTTTT. Encoded protein: CATSDLQGTGIPGELFF.

The V and J genes are TRBV6-5 and TRBJ2-2; D possibly corresponds to TRBD1 (6 bases). This CDR3 is 14 amino acids long. The V end lost 6 bases, the J end lost 0 bases, and 8 bases lay between the germline ends. Germline V gene data show CDR1 as MNHEY and CDR2 as SVGAGI. CDR3 sequence: CASSRTANTGELFF. The DNA for the CDR3 is TGTGCCAGCAGCCGGACAGCGAACACCGGGGAGCTGTTTTTT.

The rearrangement uses TRBV6-6 and TRBJ2-2; D is ambiguous. The CDR3 is made up of 13 amino acids. Germline V CDR1 and CDR2: MNHNY, SVGAGI (reference sequence). V shed 5 bases and J shed 4 bases, with 8 bases lying between them. This chain's CDR3 is CASSPGGTGELFF. The CDR3 bases are TGTGCCAGCAGTCCCGGTGGCACCGGGGAGCTGTTTTTT.

The chain links TRBV7-8 to TRBJ2-5; 7 bases map to TRBD2. V trimming: 7 bases; J trimming: 1 base; junction bases outside the gene matches: 6. CDR1 is SGHVS, CDR2 FQNEAQ, per germline. This CDR3 contains 14 residues. CDR3 amino acids: CASNGRGTQETQYF. CDR3 nucleotide sequence: TGTGCCAGCAATGGGCGGGGGACCCAAGAGACCCAGTACTTC.